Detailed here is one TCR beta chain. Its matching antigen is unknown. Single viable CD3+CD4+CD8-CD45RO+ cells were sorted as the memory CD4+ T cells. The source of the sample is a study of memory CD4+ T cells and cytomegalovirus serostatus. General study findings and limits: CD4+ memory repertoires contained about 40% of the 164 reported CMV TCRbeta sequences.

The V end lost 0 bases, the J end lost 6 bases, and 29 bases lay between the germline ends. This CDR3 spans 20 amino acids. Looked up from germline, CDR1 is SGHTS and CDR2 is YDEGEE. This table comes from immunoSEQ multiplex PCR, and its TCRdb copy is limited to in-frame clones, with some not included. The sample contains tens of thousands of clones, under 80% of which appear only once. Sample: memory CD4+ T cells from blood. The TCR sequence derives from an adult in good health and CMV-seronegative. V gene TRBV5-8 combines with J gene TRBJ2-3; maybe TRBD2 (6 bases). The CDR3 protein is CASSLEGSVGGGRATDTQYF. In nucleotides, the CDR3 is TGTGCCAGCAGCTTGGAAGGTTCCGTCGGTGGAGGGCGTGCAACTGATACGCAGTATTTT. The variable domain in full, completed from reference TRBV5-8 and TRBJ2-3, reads EAGVTQSPTHLIKTRGQQATLRCSPISGHTSVYWYQQALGLGLQFLLWYDEGEERNRGNFPPRFSGRQFPNYSSELNVNALELEDSALYLCASSLEGSVGGGRATDTQYFGPGTRLTVL.